This T cell receptor beta chain is drawn from a study of glioma-infiltrating T cells after dendritic cell vaccination (dated by TCRdb to 2016 to 2018). Study-level background: The cohort included around 15 glioblastoma patients drawn from Phase I and II dendritic cell vaccination trials, of whom 9 were newly diagnosed and 6 had recurrent disease. The vaccine was prepared from monocyte-derived dendritic cells that were cultured for seven days with IL-4 and GM-CSF and then pulsed overnight with autologous tumor lysate. Tumor-infiltrating lymphocyte content was quantified and tumor and blood repertoires were compared in dendritic cell-vaccinated glioblastoma patients by deep sequencing of TCR beta CDR3 regions. Survival after dendritic cell vaccination was correlated with TCR sequencing metrics, including TIL content and tumor-blood repertoire overlap. Each patient was given three intradermal dendritic cell vaccine injections, spaced two weeks apart, in the arm below the axilla. Between about 2003 and 2012, patients were given autologous tumor lysate-pulsed dendritic cell vaccination.

The germline V gene provides CDR1 SNHLY and CDR2 FYNNEI. The CDR3 sequence holds 19 residues, the cysteine and phenylalanine included. The only DNA kept is the CDR3, 57 bases in frame from the first base. V is reduced by 2 bases and J by 1 base, leaving a spacing of 18 bases between them. Per the publication, the time point label means: after dendritic cell vaccination, including at tumor progression/relapse. To be selected, patients needed enough residual fresh-frozen tumor tissue and more than two years of available survival data. Although molecular status otherwise differed among the glioblastoma patients, no patient had an isocitrate dehydrogenase mutation. PBMC collection took place before vaccination, two weeks after the third vaccination, and at tumor progression if progression occurred. Genomic DNA was extracted with the Qiagen DNeasy Blood extraction Kit. The sample holds one count of this clone. What this receptor recognizes is not known. No much larger clone exists at a distance of one base, and base qualities are not known.

TCRB CDR3 regions were amplified from 1.5 to 2 ug genomic DNA, or all available DNA if less, using the immunoSEQ assay. For multiplex PCR, 60 forward primers for TCR V beta segments and 13 reverse primers for J beta segments were used. To estimate reads per starting template, synthetic control templates were spiked into each sample at limiting dilution. Reads of 87 bp were generated by sequencing on the Illumina HiSeq System. The paper's processing steps were these. PCR and sequencing errors were removed by merging closely related sequences with a nearest neighbor algorithm. TCR overlap was defined as the percentage of unique tumor TCR beta sequences that were also found in the peripheral blood of the same patient. The clones in this table, taken by TCRdb from immuneACCESS, are in-frame only. Not every clone is retained; where verified, under half of the shortfall comes from an unresolved V gene, and the cause of the rest is unknown. Clonal size and the V and J genes are those of that table, whereas D and trimming came from the DNA. The sample data list around 78,000 clones, and around 84% of these were observed just once. The ten most abundant clones make up under 8.5% of the sample.

Study-level results and caveats: The TCR overlap response model with three groups was called speculative and said to need prospective validation. No direct relationship between TCR clonality and survival was found, suggesting that a diverse polyclonal response may matter. After dendritic cell vaccination, a higher estimated pretreatment TIL content predicted longer time to progression and overall survival. The cohort was small and heterogeneous, only a few patients had full blood and tumor sets, and even fewer had initial-recurrent tumor pairs.

This material consisted of blood, taken after dendritic cell vaccination. This clonotype was obtained from a human donor with glioblastoma. The V and J segments used are TRBV2 and TRBJ2-6, and the D gene may be TRBD1, 5 bases matching. The CDR3 protein is CASSESWVAPGSGANVLTF. Here is the DNA: TGTGCCAGCAGTGAAAGTTGGGTTGCTCCAGGGTCTGGGGCCAACGTCCTGACTTTC. With the rest looked up from the reference TRBV2 and TRBJ2-6 genes rather than sequenced, the full variable domain is EPEVTQTPSHQVTQMGQEVILRCVPISNHLYFYWYRQILGQKVEFLVSFYNNEISEKSEIFDDQFSVERPDGSNFTLKIRSTKLEDSAMYFCASSESWVAPGSGANVLTFGAGSRLTVL.